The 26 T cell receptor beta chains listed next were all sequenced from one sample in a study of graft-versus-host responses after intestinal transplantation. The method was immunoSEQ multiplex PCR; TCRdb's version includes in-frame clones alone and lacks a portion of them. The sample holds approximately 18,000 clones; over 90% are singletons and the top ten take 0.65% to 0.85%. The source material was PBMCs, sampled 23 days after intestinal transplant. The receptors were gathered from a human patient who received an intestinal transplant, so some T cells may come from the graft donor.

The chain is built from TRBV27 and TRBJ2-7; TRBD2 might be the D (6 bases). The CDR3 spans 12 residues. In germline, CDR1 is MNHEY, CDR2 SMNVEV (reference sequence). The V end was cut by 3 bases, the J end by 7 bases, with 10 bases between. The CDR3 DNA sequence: TGTGCCAGCAGTTTCTTGGCGGGGGAGCAGTACTTC. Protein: CASSFLAGEQYF.

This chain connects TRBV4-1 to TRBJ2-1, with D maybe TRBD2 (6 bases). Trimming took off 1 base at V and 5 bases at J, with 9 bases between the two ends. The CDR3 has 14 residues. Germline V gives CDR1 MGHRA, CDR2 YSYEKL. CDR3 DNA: TGCGCCAGCAGCCAAGTTAGCGGACACAATGAGCAGTTCTTC. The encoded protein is CASSQVSGHNEQFF.

The CDR3 spells CASNLPGGGSNTEAFF. CDR3 coding DNA: TGTGCCAGTAACCTACCAGGGGGTGGGTCGAACACTGAAGCTTTCTTT. The chain uses TRBV19 and TRBJ1-1; 7 bases are a match to TRBD1. Germline values: CDR1 LNHDA, CDR2 SQIVND (reference sequence). The V and J ends lost 7 bases and 1 base, in that order; junction bases with no gene match: 12. This CDR3 is 16 amino acids long.

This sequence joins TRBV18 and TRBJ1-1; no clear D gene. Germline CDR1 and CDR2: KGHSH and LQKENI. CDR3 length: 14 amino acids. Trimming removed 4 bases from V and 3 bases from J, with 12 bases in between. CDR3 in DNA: TGTGCCAGCTCACTAGCGGGAGGGTACACTGAAGCTTTCTTT. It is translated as CASSLAGGYTEAFF. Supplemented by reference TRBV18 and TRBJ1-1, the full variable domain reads NAGVMQNPRHLVRRRGQEARLRCSPMKGHSHVYWYRQLPEEGLKFMVYLQKENIIDESGMPKERFSAEFPKEGPSILRIQQVVRGDSAAYFCASSLAGGYTEAFFGQGTRLTVV.

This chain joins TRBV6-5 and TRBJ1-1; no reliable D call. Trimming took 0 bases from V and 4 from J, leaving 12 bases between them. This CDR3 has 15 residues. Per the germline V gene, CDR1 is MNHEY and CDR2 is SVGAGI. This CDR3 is CASSYSNGPTTEAFF. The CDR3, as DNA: TGTGCCAGCAGTTACTCAAATGGGCCAACCACTGAAGCTTTCTTT.

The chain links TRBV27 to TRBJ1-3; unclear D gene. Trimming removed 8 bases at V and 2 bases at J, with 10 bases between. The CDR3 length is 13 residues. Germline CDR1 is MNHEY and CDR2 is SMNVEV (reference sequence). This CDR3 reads CASADTAGNTIYF. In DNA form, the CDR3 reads TGTGCCAGCGCAGACACGGCTGGAAACACCATATATTTT.

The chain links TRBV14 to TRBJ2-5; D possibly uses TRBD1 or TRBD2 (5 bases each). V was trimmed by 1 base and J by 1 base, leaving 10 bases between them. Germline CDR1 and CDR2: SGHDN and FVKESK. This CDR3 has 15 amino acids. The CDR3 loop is CASSQVRGVQETQYF. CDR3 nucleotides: TGTGCCAGCAGCCAAGTCAGAGGGGTCCAAGAGACCCAGTACTTC.

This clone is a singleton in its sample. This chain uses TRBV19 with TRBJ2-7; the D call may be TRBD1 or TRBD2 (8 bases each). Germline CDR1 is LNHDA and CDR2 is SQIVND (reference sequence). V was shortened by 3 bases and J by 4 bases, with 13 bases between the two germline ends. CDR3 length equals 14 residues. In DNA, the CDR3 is TGTGCCAGTAGTATTAGCGGGACAGGTTACGAGCAGTACTTC. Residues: CASSISGTGYEQYF.

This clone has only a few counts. As DNA, the CDR3 is TGTGCCAGCAGCACGGTCACATGTCCGTTCTACGAGCAGTACTTC. This codes for CASSTVTCPFYEQYF. The chain is built from TRBV21-1 and TRBJ2-7. TRBV21-1 is a known pseudogene. The CDR3 is made up of 15 amino acids.

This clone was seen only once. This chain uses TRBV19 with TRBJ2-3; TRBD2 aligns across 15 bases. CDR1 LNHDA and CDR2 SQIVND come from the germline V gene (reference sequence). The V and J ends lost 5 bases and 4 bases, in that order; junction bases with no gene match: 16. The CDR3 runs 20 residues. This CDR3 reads CASSARTSGRASSGADTQYF. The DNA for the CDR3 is TGTGCCAGTAGTGCCCGGACTAGCGGGAGGGCTTCCTCCGGCGCAGATACGCAGTATTTT.

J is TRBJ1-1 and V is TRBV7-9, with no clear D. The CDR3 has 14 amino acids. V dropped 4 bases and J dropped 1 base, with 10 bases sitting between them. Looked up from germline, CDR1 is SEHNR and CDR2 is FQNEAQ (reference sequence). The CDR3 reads CASSSGIWNTEAFF. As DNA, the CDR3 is TGTGCCAGCAGCTCTGGGATCTGGAACACTGAAGCTTTCTTT.

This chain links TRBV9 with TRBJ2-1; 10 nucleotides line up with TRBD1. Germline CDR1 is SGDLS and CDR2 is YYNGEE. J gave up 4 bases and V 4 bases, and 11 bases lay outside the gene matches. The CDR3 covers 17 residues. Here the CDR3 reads CASSPRDRGSPYNEQFF. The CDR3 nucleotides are TGTGCCAGCAGCCCTCGGGACAGGGGATCCCCTTACAATGAGCAGTTCTTC.

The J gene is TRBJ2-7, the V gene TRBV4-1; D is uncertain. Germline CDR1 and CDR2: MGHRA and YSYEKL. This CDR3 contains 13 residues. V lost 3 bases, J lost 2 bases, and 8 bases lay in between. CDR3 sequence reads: CASSHPTAYEQYF. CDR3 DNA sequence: TGCGCCAGCAGCCATCCAACGGCCTACGAGCAGTACTTC.

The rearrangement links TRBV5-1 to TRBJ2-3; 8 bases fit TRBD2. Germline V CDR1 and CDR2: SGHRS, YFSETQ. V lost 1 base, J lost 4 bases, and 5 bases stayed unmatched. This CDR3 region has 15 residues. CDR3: CASSLPAGAPDTQYF. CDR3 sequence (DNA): TGCGCCAGCAGCTTGCCAGCGGGAGCCCCAGATACGCAGTATTTT.

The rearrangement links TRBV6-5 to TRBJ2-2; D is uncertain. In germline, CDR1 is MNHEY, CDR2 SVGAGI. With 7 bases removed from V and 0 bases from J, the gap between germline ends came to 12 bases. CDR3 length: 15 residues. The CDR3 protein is CASMPLLANTGELFF. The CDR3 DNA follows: TGTGCCAGCATGCCCCTGCTAGCGAACACCGGGGAGCTGTTTTTT.

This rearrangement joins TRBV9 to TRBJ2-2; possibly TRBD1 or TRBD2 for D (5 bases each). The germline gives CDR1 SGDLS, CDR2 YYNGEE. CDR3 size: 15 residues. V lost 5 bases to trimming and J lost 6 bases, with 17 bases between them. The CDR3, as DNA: TGTGCCAGCAGGGGCCGGGACGTGGGGGCCGGGGAGCTGTTTTTT. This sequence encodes CASRGRDVGAGELFF.

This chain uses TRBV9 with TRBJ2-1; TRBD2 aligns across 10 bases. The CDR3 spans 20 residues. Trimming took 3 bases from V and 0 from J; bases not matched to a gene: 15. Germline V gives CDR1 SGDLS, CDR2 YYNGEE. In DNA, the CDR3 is TGTGCCAGCAGCGCGAGCCTAGCGGGAGCACGACCCAGCTCCTACAATGAGCAGTTCTTC. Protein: CASSASLAGARPSSYNEQFF.

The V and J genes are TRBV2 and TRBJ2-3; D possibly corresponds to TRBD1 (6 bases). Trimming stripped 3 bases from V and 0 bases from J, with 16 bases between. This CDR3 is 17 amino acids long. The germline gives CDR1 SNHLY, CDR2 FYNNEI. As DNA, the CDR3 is TGTGCCAGCAGTGAGTCGTCGACAGGTTATAGCACAGATACGCAGTATTTT. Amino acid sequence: CASSESSTGYSTDTQYF.

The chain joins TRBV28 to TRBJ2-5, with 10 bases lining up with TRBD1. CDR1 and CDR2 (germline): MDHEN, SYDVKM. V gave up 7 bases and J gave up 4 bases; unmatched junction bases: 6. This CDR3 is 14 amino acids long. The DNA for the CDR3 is TGTGCCAGCAAACGACAGGGGGCGGGAGAGACCCAGTACTTC. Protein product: CASKRQGAGETQYF.

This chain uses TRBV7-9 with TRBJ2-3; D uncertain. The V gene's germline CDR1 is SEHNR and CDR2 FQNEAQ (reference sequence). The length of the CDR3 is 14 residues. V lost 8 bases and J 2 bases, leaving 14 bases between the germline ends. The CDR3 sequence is CASSDLFTTDTQYF. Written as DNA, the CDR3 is TGTGCCAGCTCGGACCTTTTTACCACAGATACGCAGTATTTT.

CDR3 sequence reads: CASSLEQAGGPLSYEQYF. The CDR3 DNA reads as TGTGCCAGCAGCTTAGAACAAGCGGGAGGGCCCCTCTCCTACGAGCAGTACTTC. The gene calls are TRBV11-2 and TRBJ2-7; TRBD2 aligns across 10 bases. The V gene end was trimmed by 0 bases and the J gene end by 0 bases; junction bases not matched to a gene: 8. This CDR3 is built from 18 residues. In germline, CDR1 is SGHAT, CDR2 FQNNGV.

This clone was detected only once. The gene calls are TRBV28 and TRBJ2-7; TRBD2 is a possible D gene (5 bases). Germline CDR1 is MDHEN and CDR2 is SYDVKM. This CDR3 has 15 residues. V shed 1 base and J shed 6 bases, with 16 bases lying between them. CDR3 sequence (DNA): TGTGCCAGCAGTTTATTTCGACTACTGTCGAGCGAGCAGTACTTC. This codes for CASSLFRLLSSEQYF.

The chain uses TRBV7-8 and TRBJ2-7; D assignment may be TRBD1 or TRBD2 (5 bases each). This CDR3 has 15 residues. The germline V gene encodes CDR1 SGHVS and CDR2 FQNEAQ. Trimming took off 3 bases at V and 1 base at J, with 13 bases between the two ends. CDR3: CASSFWGRPSYEQYF. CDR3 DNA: TGTGCCAGCAGCTTTTGGGGGAGACCTTCCTACGAGCAGTACTTC.

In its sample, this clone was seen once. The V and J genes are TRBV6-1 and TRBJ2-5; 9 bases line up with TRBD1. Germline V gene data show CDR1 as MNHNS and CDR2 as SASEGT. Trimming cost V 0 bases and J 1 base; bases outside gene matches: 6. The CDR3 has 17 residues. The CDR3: CASSEARDREIQETQYF. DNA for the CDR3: TGTGCCAGCAGTGAAGCCCGGGACAGGGAAATCCAAGAGACCCAGTACTTC.

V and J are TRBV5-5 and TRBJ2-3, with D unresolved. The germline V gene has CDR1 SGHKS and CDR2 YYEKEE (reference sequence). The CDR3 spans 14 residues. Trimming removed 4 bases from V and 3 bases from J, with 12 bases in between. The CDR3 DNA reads TGTGCCAGCAGCCTGCAGGTATCAACAGATACGCAGTATTTT. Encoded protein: CASSLQVSTDTQYF.

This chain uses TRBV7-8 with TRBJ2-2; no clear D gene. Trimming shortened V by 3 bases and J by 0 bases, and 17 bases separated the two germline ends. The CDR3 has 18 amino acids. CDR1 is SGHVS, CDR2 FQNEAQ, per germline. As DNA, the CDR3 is TGTGCCAGCAGCTTCTCGAAGTCCTCAGGCGCGAACACCGGGGAGCTGTTTTTT. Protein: CASSFSKSSGANTGELFF.